This T cell receptor (beta chain) is from a study of metastatic and nonmetastatic thyroid tumors. At the level of the study: A comparison of repertoires was made across blood and tumor or nodule tissue from malignant and benign thyroid patients.

Findings of the study overall: A significant increase in TCR beta diversity was reportedly seen in malignant thyroid tumors relative to benign nodules, in blood and tumor.

All patients were untreated before thyroid surgery. Original data processing: Construction of a distant-metastasis classifier for papillary thyroid cancer relied on CDR3 differences across clinicopathological groups. MiXCR re-clonotyped the PCR reads for TCRdb. The V and J calls were determined by TCRdb, not by the authors. The sample lists 25,000 to 30,000 clones; around 3.5% were seen once. Germline CDR1 reads MNHNS; CDR2 reads SASEGT. This CDR3 has 14 amino acids. Trimming pared 7 bases from V and 4 bases from J, leaving 16 bases between. At least ten counts were recorded for this clone. Its cognate antigen is unknown.

The sequence derives from a male donor with papillary thyroid cancer or a benign thyroid nodule (not recorded which). Some clones in this sample may be carry-over from other donors' samples. The rearrangement links TRBV6-1 to TRBJ2-5; D is uncertain. The sample consisted of blood. CDR3 DNA: TGTGCCAGCACCCCCCCTGGGGTCCCAGAGACCCAGTACTTC. It encodes CASTPPGVPETQYF.